This T cell receptor (beta chain) was profiled in a study of CD8 T cells in ankylosing spondylitis. TCRdb reanalysed the 5' RACE reads using MiXCR and keeps one entry per CDR3 protein. The sample yields roughly 200,000 distinct CDR3 sequences, approximately 24% seen once. This clonotype was observed many times. The CDR3 covers 13 residues. Trimming left V 4 bases short and J 4 bases short, with 10 bases between. The germline V gene has CDR1 MRHNA and CDR2 SNTAGT. This TCR was sampled from a male donor with ankylosing spondylitis or in good health (not recorded which). J is TRBJ1-1 and V is TRBV6-4; D call uncertain. Sequenced input: blood, either unsorted or a sorted T cell fraction (not recorded which). For the CDR3, the DNA is TGTGCCAGCAGTGTTGAAACGGGCACTGAAGCTTTCTTT. It yields the protein CASSVETGTEAFF.